This TCR beta chain was observed in a study of T cells in narcolepsy. The assay was immunoSEQ multiplex PCR, and TCRdb's table has in-frame clones only and misses some. The table lists about 30,000 clones, around 75% of them singletons. Whole-study results and caveats: Blood of same and different patients, but not healthy controls, reportedly held recurring autoreactive clonotypes. Autoreactive clone sequences were missing from some blood memory CD4+ repertoires.

Note on this clone: Antigen specificity is unknown.

The CDR3 totals 13 residues. Germline V gives CDR1 SGHAT, CDR2 FQNNGV. Deletions cut 4 bases from V and 8 bases from J, with 12 bases between. The V and J genes are TRBV11-2 and TRBJ2-1; D is unresolved. The clonotype comes from a human donor with narcolepsy. Source material: CD45RA- memory CD4+ T cells from PBMCs. Written as DNA, the CDR3 is TGTGCCAGCAGCTCTCGAACAAACCATGAGCAGTTCTTC. Residues: CASSSRTNHEQFF.